The T cell receptor (beta chain) under discussion was sequenced for a study of blood T cell repertoires in COVID-19. At the level of the study: Researchers got acute and convalescent COVID-19 samples from the United States, Italy and Spain. The cDNA or gDNA used as material had been derived from T cells, B-cell-depleted T cells, or PBMCs.

Source study methods: Nucleated cell number was recorded as an estimate derived from reference gene primer amplification. The assay was immunoSEQ multiplex PCR, and TCRdb's table has in-frame clones only and misses some. V, J and clone size derive from that table, while D and trimming were established from the DNA sequence. The top ten clones hold 0.55% to 0.75% of a sample with some 72,000 clones, roughly 90% of them seen once. CDR1 is MNHEY and CDR2 is SVGAGI in the germline V gene. The CDR3 sequence is 13 residues long. Trimming removed 7 bases from V and 3 bases from J, with 7 bases in between. V gene TRBV6-5 combines with J gene TRBJ2-6; D remains ambiguous. The source material was peripheral blood. This TCR was sampled from a man aged 60-69 years with acute or convalescent COVID-19. The CDR3: CASKLLGANVLTF. In DNA form, the CDR3 reads TGTGCCAGCAAACTCCTTGGGGCCAACGTCCTGACTTTC.